Given below is one T cell receptor beta chain in context. This specimen comes from a study of control samples from healthy donors and cancer patients. V was pared by 1 base and J by 12 bases, with 10 bases between. Per the germline V gene, CDR1 is SGHDN and CDR2 is FVKESK. CDR3 length: 12 residues. Data came from immunoSEQ multiplex PCR; TCRdb stores just in-frame clones and leaves some out. Here the sample spans 29,000 or so clones, 70% to 90% being singletons. The source material was formalin-fixed, paraffin-embedded tissue. This sequence originates from a female donor with melanoma. The gene calls are TRBV14 and TRBJ2-1, with D uncertain. The CDR3 DNA reads TGTGCCAGCAGCCAAGCAATTGGTGGGCAGTTCTTC. Translating it yields CASSQAIGGQFF.